The source of this T cell receptor (beta chain) is a study of cytomegalovirus exposure and HLA in healthy donors (dated by TCRdb to 2017 to 2019). Describing the broader study: In an earlier analysis of 587 of the donors, about 260 Gb of sequence data and 95 million to 130 million unique TCR beta sequences from 150 million to 200 million T cells were reported. An early release that covered more than 550 HLA-typed donors contained about 300 gigabases of sequencing data and tens of millions of unique TCR sequences. A later genetic analysis used genome-wide SNP genotypes for about 65% of the 666 donors, treating that subset as a discovery cohort. The study profiled the T cell repertoires of fewer than 850 subjects by immunosequencing and related them to cytomegalovirus serostatus. The study aimed to test whether signatures of past pathogen exposure could be identified by cataloging public T cell receptors. A later analysis re-analyzed previously published TCR beta repertoires from 600 to 850 donors and added high-resolution HLA genotyping to study TCR occurrence patterns. In an earlier analysis of 587 of the donors, high-throughput TCR beta sequencing was used to judge whether each TCR beta V gene segment behaved as functional or pseudogenic. Of the approximately 400 genotyped donors, 80% to 90% were placed in the genetic ancestry cluster associated with self-reported Caucasian donors. Five DR-DQ haplotypes were treated as single units for association and clustering because of strong linkage in the cohort. Donor age, sex, ethnicity and CMV serostatus were collected together with the repertoire data. To predict cytomegalovirus infection status, the study brought together high-throughput TCR immunosequencing, statistical association of individual TCRs with disease status, and machine learning. Among roughly 370 genotyped donors of the cohort, an average of about 240,000 unique TCR beta nucleotide sequences were sequenced per donor, roughly 18% of them non-productive. Rather than drawing on any new phenotypic data, the later analysis identified candidate immune exposures from TCR beta sequences and the way those sequences occurred across donors. Both class I and class II loci were covered by HLA typing, at four-digit resolution. Every discovery cohort repertoire had been produced on one sequencing platform. The number of typed donors differed by locus: about 620-630 for A, B, C, DRB1 and DQB1; some 500 for DQA1; around 610 for DPA1; and some 430 for DPB1. Besides the first cohort of approximately 670 subjects, a separate validation cohort made up of roughly 120 different subjects was used. Broader findings and caveats from the paper: A few of the identified cytomegalovirus-associated TCR beta chains were confirmed in vitro to be specific for cytomegalovirus antigens. Specific HLA alleles were associated with over 15,000 TCR beta sequences at a false discovery rate of 0.05 in a later analysis. A later analysis found that TCR association rates varied across HLA loci, with DRB1 alleles showing the most associated TCRs and HLA-C alleles the fewest. Most TCR sequences were seen in very few donors, while some public TCRs were found in many individuals. Linkage disequilibrium might explain the correlated functional status among segregating V segments, but an unknown experimental factor could not be ruled out. The authors suggested that the approach could potentially be generalized to other disease states and immunological phenotypes. In a later analysis, HLA-associated TCR beta chains showed more clonal expansion and lower generation probabilities than non-associated chains that were equally common. In an earlier analysis of 500 to 650 of the donors, most TCR beta V segments appeared in productive rearrangements about 87% or about 30% of the time, broadly matching IMGT annotations. The cohort was sequenced for TCR beta chains only, and without alpha or paired-chain data the features that could be detected were limited. In a later genetic analysis, fewer N-insertions in productive TCRs were reported among donors in an Asian-associated ancestry cluster than the roughly 700-donor mean. Because some donors lacked HLA typing at each locus, the association tests relied only on the typed subset. Some IMGT-functional V segments, including TRBV6-2 and TRBV6-3, could not be told apart with the 87-base-pair reads, so those segments were excluded. The study listed 164 TCR beta chains as associated with cytomegalovirus. Assigning TCR associations to individual alleles was difficult when HLA alleles, especially DR and DQ, strongly co-occurred. According to a later analysis, parvovirus B19, influenza, CMV and Epstein-Barr virus appeared linked to several top co-occurrence clusters. According to a later analysis, most CMV-associated TCR beta chains appeared to be HLA-restricted, and the HLA associations seemed to be driven largely by CMV exposure. A group of highly shared sequence variants was considered likely to be a technical artifact of the sequencing pipeline. In both the original and validation cohorts, the classifier was reported to diagnose cytomegalovirus status with high specificity and sensitivity. Roughly uniform sequencing depth across donors was assumed in presence/absence analyses, although this assumption may not hold. Because counts were too low, around 18 rarely observed V segments, including chromosome 9 orphons, were left out of the earlier analysis of about 620 of the donors. A further reported finding was that TCR beta sequences accurately predicted the HLA-A and HLA-B alleles for most subjects in the first cohort. The only immune exposure information available for the cohort was CMV serostatus. A later genetic analysis associated a missense DCLRE1C variant with V-gene and J-gene trimming of TCR beta chains, and an independent cohort replicated the association.

Library method: the immunoSEQ multiplex PCR assay. A mixture of 60 forward primers for TCR Vbeta segments and 13 reverse primers for TCR Jbeta segments was used in the multiplex PCR. The CDR3 region of rearranged TCR beta genes was amplified from genomic DNA by a multiplex PCR assay. Amplified TCR beta libraries were sequenced as 87-base-pair reads on the Illumina HiSeq System. The study's own analysis went as follows. A later analysis counted some 74 million unique TCR beta chains across the 700 or so repertoires, and roughly 9.9 million of these chains were shared by at least two donors. Raw reads were error-corrected and collapsed into unique sequences by a nearest-neighbor algorithm in which closely related sequences were merged to remove PCR and sequencing errors. V, D and J gene segments were assigned by aligning CDR3 sequences to IMGT reference sequences. For a sequence to be retained, at least a six-nucleotide match to both a V gene segment and a J gene segment was required. A rearrangement counted as productive if the CDR3 had no stop codons and remained in frame with V and J, and every other rearrangement counted as non-productive. CDR3 was defined by IMGT convention, running from the second conserved V-encoded cysteine to the conserved J-encoded phenylalanine. Sequences without an unambiguous match to a single V gene segment were excluded from the earlier analysis of a few hundred of the donors. In an earlier analysis of approximately 590 of the donors, V segments were called functional above 56.7% productive rearrangements and were called segregating when the between-donor standard deviation exceeded 5%. To diagnose cytomegalovirus status from the catalog of TCR beta chain sequences, a statistical classification framework was built. In a later analysis, V and J genes were assigned by comparing TCR nucleotide sequences against IMGT/GENE-DB human TR gene sequences. In a later analysis, CDR3 sequences and most-parsimonious VDJ recombination scenarios were assigned using the TCRdist pipeline. In a later analysis, each TCR beta chain was defined by its CDR3 amino acid sequence together with its V-gene family, and reads lacking a unique V-gene family were excluded. As a way to deal with suspected cross-contamination and a sequencing artifact, a later analysis dropped more than 500 nucleotide sequences that were highly shared and had low generation probability. A later analysis calculated a clonal expansion index for each public chain from normalized within-repertoire ranks of inferred template counts. A later analysis computed generation probabilities with a VDJ recombination model fitted to out-of-frame rearrangements, and checked the results against IGoR. A later analysis scored TCR-TCR, TCR-HLA and TCR-CMV co-occurrence with hypergeometric tests, applying a repertoire-size bias correction to TCR pairs. In a later analysis, false discovery rates were estimated by permuting HLA or CMV assignments 20 times. In a later analysis, co-occurring TCRs were grouped using DBSCAN, with TCRdist sequence similarity added in when clustering inside HLA-allele-positive subsets. Repertoires with fewer than 30,000 or more than 120,000 public chains were left out of co-occurrence clustering, as were four to six repertoires with anomalous nucleotide sharing. TCRdb stores this immuneACCESS table with in-frame sequences only. Part of the clones is absent; in the studies checked, under half of the shortfall reflects unresolved V genes, and no reason is known for the rest. The D gene and trimming were derived from the DNA, and the V and J assignments and clone size from that table. The sample records fewer than 80,000 clones, less than 85% of which are singletons. Roughly 5.7% of the sample is in the top ten clones.

The trim is 5 bases for V and 3 bases for J, with a gap of 18 bases between the germline ends. The CDR3 holds 16 amino acids from the cysteine to the phenylalanine. Only the CDR3 portion is preserved as DNA: 48 bases, with reading frame beginning at the first base. CDR1 and CDR2 are read off the germline V gene (reference sequence) as MNHEY and SMNVEV. Turning to this clone: It lacks a known antigen. The record has no base qualities; no much larger clone is one base away.

The cohort consisted of 650 to 850 healthy bone marrow donors. At the time of sampling, all cohort members were nominally healthy, though unrecorded immune exposures were likely present. The donor was CMV seronegative and was included in the group of about 350 seronegative cohort members. Every donor gave a peripheral blood sample, and the peripheral blood mononuclear cells from that sample were used for TCR beta sequencing. The Qiagen DNeasy Blood Extraction Kit was used to extract genomic DNA from the blood cell samples. The TCR originated in a woman in her 30s in good health and CMV-seronegative. This sequence uses TRBV27 and TRBJ2-3, with a tentative D gene TRBD1 over 6 matching bases. Sequenced input: PBMCs. The encoded CDR3 is CASSNPQGSGTDTQYF. The bases are TGTGCCAGCAGTAACCCCCAGGGGTCTGGGACAGATACGCAGTATTTT.